These 16 T cell receptor beta chains share one sample of origin, sequenced in a study of blood T cell repertoires in COVID-19. Profiling relied on immunoSEQ multiplex PCR, and the TCRdb table lists in-frame clones only, not all of them. Of 140,000 or so clones listed, approximately 84% are singletons. The sample was peripheral blood. The receptors originated from a human donor in a cohort sampled during active COVID-19.

The chain joins TRBV7-9 to TRBJ2-7; TRBD2 agrees at 7 bases. The CDR3 runs to 13 residues. The ends lost 1 base at V and 7 bases at J; junction bases unmatched: 4. Germline V gene sequence: CDR1 SEHNR, CDR2 FQNEAQ (reference sequence). The CDR3 loop is CASSLGGSREQYV. In DNA form, the CDR3 reads TGTGCCAGCAGCTTAGGCGGGAGTCGGGAGCAGTACGTC.

CDR3: CASSPGTPRSYEQYF. CDR3 DNA sequence: TGTGCCAGCAGCCCGGGGACACCCCGGTCCTACGAGCAGTACTTC. This chain links TRBV28 with TRBJ2-7, with D perhaps matching TRBD1 (6 bases). Trimming shortened V by 6 bases and J by 1 base, and 16 bases separated the two germline ends. CDR3 length: 15 amino acids. The germline V gene has CDR1 MDHEN and CDR2 SYDVKM.

This chain joins TRBV4-2 and TRBJ1-3, with TRBD1 as a possible D gene (6 bases). Trimming shortened V by 6 bases and J by 0 bases, and 12 bases separated the two germline ends. Germline values: CDR1 LGHNA, CDR2 YNFKEQ. The CDR3 sequence is 15 residues long. CDR3 residues: CASRQNRVSGNTIYF. DNA of the CDR3: TGTGCCAGCAGACAAAACAGGGTCTCTGGAAACACCATATATTTT.

This chain uses TRBV14 with TRBJ1-1, with TRBD1 matching 7 bases. With V trimmed by 5 bases and J by 0 bases, 9 bases remained unmatched. Germline V gene sequence: CDR1 SGHDN, CDR2 FVKESK. CDR3 length: 16 amino acids. CDR3 DNA: TGTGCCAGCAGCTTTAAGAACAGGGGAATGAACACTGAAGCTTTCTTT. This gives the protein CASSFKNRGMNTEAFF.

The V and J genes are TRBV10-2 and TRBJ2-2; possibly TRBD2 for D (6 bases). This CDR3 has 16 residues. The germline V and J ends were trimmed by 3 bases and 4 bases, with 15 bases remaining between them. Germline values: CDR1 WSHSY, CDR2 SAAADI. The CDR3 bases are TGCGCCAGCAGTGAAGGGCGGGACCGGGGCACCGGGGAGCTGTTTTTT. It is translated as CASSEGRDRGTGELFF.

The rearrangement joins TRBV3-1 (or the pseudogene TRBV3-2) to TRBJ2-5, with 8 bases fitting TRBD2. The germline V gene has CDR1 LGHDT and CDR2 YNNKEL (reference sequence). With 0 bases clipped from V and 4 bases from J, the junction kept 4 bases outside the gene matches. The CDR3 sequence is 15 residues long. The DNA of the CDR3 is TGTGCCAGCAGCCAAGATTGGGCGGGAGGAGAGACCCAGTACTTC. This gives the protein CASSQDWAGGETQYF.

The rearrangement uses TRBV24-1 and TRBJ2-1; TRBD2 matches at 12 bases. The germline V gene encodes CDR1 KGHDR and CDR2 SFDVKD. The trim removed 2 bases at V and 8 bases at J, leaving 6 bases unmatched. The CDR3 covers 16 residues. The CDR3 sequence is CATSDWTSGNPHEQFF. The CDR3 nucleotides are TGTGCCACCAGTGATTGGACTAGCGGGAATCCTCATGAGCAGTTCTTC.

The chain joins TRBV5-1 to TRBJ1-2; 7 nucleotides agree with TRBD1. Germline CDR1 SGHRS, CDR2 YFSETQ. CDR3 size: 13 residues. V lost 0 bases to trimming and J lost 8 bases; unmatched junction nucleotides: 4. The CDR3 DNA is TGCGCCAGCAGCTTGGAGACAGGGACGGGCTACACCTTC. Encoded protein: CASSLETGTGYTF. Combining the CDR3 with reference TRBV5-1 and TRBJ1-2 gives the whole variable domain KAGVTQTPRYLIKTRGQQVTLSCSPISGHRSVSWYQQTPGQGLQFLFEYFSETQRNKGNFPGRFSGRQFSNSRSEMNVSTLELGDSALYLCASSLETGTGYTFGSGTRLTVV.

The chain carries TRBV30 and TRBJ2-5; D gene uncertain. This CDR3 contains 13 residues. With 3 bases removed from V and 4 bases from J, the gap between germline ends came to 12 bases. Germline assignment: CDR1 GTSNPN and CDR2 SVGIG (reference sequence). The chain's CDR3 is CAWRVRSGETQYF. CDR3 DNA: TGTGCCTGGAGGGTGAGATCAGGAGAGACCCAGTACTTC. Looking up the rest from reference TRBV30 and TRBJ2-5 gives the full variable domain: SQTIHQWPATLVQPVGSPLSLECTVEGTSNPNLYWYRQAAGRGLQLLFYSVGIGQISSEVPQNLSASRPQDRQFILSSKKLLLSDSGFYLCAWRVRSGETQYFGPGTRLLVL.

The chain carries TRBV6-1 and TRBJ1-5; D is unclear. This CDR3 is built from 16 residues. Trimming removed 1 base at V and 0 bases at J, with 10 bases between. Germline loops: CDR1 MNHNS, CDR2 SASEGT. In DNA form, the CDR3 reads TGTGCCAGCAGTGAAGTGGAGGATTATAGCAATCAGCCCCAGCATTTT. Amino acid sequence: CASSEVEDYSNQPQHF.

The chain is built from TRBV6-5 and TRBJ2-7, with D perhaps TRBD2 (6 bases). V was pared by 0 bases and J by 1 base, with 10 bases between. The germline gives CDR1 MNHEY, CDR2 SVGAGI. The CDR3 is 15 amino acids. The CDR3 loop reads CASSYSAAGSYEQYF. CDR3 coding DNA: TGTGCCAGCAGTTACTCGGCGGCGGGATCCTACGAGCAGTACTTC.

The chain combines TRBV2 with TRBJ1-1, with a possible D match to TRBD1 (5 bases). Trimming left V 2 bases short and J 1 base short, with 8 bases between. The CDR3 covers 14 residues. Looked up from germline, CDR1 is SNHLY and CDR2 is FYNNEI. In DNA form, the CDR3 reads TGTGCCAGCAGTGAAAGGGGAGGGAACACTGAAGCTTTCTTT. Protein sequence: CASSERGGNTEAFF.

The chain employs TRBV30 and TRBJ2-5; D possibly corresponds to TRBD2 (6 bases). This CDR3 is 14 amino acids long. V lost 0 bases to trimming and J lost 1 base, with 9 bases between them. CDR1 is GTSNPN, CDR2 SVGIG, per germline (reference sequence). The CDR3 is CAWSVGGTQETQYF. CDR3 coding DNA: TGTGCCTGGAGTGTTGGGGGGACCCAAGAGACCCAGTACTTC.

This clone came up once. This rearrangement joins TRBV9 to TRBJ2-1; the match to TRBD2 covers 9 bases. After removal of 0 bases from V and 6 bases from J, the junction contained 1 base not matched to a gene. The CDR3 is 14 residues long. Germline V gives CDR1 SGDLS, CDR2 YYNGEE. In DNA form, the CDR3 reads TGTGCCAGCAGCGTAGCAGCGGGGGGCAATGAGCAGTTCTTC. Its protein product is CASSVAAGGNEQFF.

The CDR3: CASSSLGVETQYF. The DNA for the CDR3 is TGTGCCAGCAGCTCTCTCGGTGTAGAGACCCAGTACTTC. This chain joins TRBV5-6 and TRBJ2-5; D is unresolved. Trimming removed 3 bases from V and 4 bases from J, with 10 bases in between. Germline CDR1 and CDR2: SGHDT and YYEEEE. The CDR3 totals 13 residues.

The chain carries TRBV6-1 and TRBJ2-2, with TRBD2 matching 9 bases. Germline V lookup: CDR1 MNHNS, CDR2 SASEGT. This CDR3 has 18 residues. V was clipped by 1 base and J by 5 bases; unmatched bases: 11. CDR3 in DNA: TGTGCCAGCAGTGAAGTACGGGCGGGGGGGCGAAAGACCGGGGAGCTGTTTTTT. Its translation: CASSEVRAGGRKTGELFF.